The clone carrying this TCR beta chain occurred many times. Its specificity is unknown. The data stem from a study of T cells in Graves' hyperthyroidism and ophthalmopathy. Broader study findings: In validation, the model predicted ophthalmopathy. These predictions came a median roughly 7.1 months before onset. In blood, most of the thyroid clonotypes expanded above 0.001 were also present. Ophthalmopathy and stable hyperthyroidism were told apart by a 13 V-J model.

The CDR3 regions of TCR beta were amplified from RNA transcripts. The TCR CDR3 first-round RT-PCR relied on the HTBI primer set. One entry per CDR3 protein results from TCRdb running MiXCR on the multiplex PCR reads. The top ten clones hold about a sixth of a sample with 330,000 or so distinct CDR3 sequences, roughly 18% of them seen once. This CDR3 has 14 amino acids. Germline CDR1 and CDR2: MGHRA and YSYEKL. V was clipped by 1 base and J by 1 base, with 7 bases between them. Diagnoses were made from clinical symptoms, serum measures (thyroxine and TRAb), thyroid ultrasound and orbital computed tomography.

This clonotype was sampled from a woman between 40 and 50 years old with Graves' ophthalmopathy. Material: blood. The chain employs TRBV4-1 and TRBJ1-1, with D hard to call. The CDR3 bases are TGCGCCAGCAGCCAAGGTTCGGAGAACACTGAAGCTTTCTTT. It is translated as CASSQGSENTEAFF.